This TCR beta chain was captured by sequencing in a study of cytomegalovirus exposure and HLA in healthy donors. The wider study: Across more than 350 genotyped donors, roughly 80% landed in the Caucasian-associated ancestry cluster. Overall study results and limits: In a later analysis, the majority of CMV-associated beta chains seemingly showed HLA restriction. It was assumed in the presence/absence analyses that sequencing depth was roughly uniform across donors.

PCR amplification relied on 60 Vbeta primers (plus 13 Jbeta primers). The repertoire was sequenced with immunoSEQ multiplex PCR; TCRdb's copy has only in-frame clones and lacks some. The data show under 200,000 clones, 75% seen once. As for this clone: Its antigen is undetermined.

The sample was PBMCs. This clonotype originated in a woman aged 45-65 years in good health and CMV-seropositive.

This CDR3 reads CASSLDQTTGYTF. The CDR3 DNA sequence: TGCGCCAGCAGCTTGGACCAGACAACGGGCTACACCTTC. V usage is TRBV5-1 and J usage is TRBJ1-2; D unresolved. The V gene lost 0 bases and the J gene lost 8 bases, with 11 bases spanning the gap. Germline V gene lookup returns CDR1 SGHRS and CDR2 YFSETQ. CDR3 length equals 13 residues.